This T cell receptor (beta chain) was recorded in a study of regulatory T cells in long-lasting Graves disease. This clonotype was observed at least ten times. Its antigen is not known. Germline CDR1 and CDR2: SGHTA and FQGNSA. V dropped 5 bases and J dropped 0 bases, with 12 bases sitting between them. The CDR3 has 15 amino acids. Broader study findings: The study found lower TCR diversity in persistent Graves' patients than in newly diagnosed ones.

Regarding time point: newly diagnosed GD, antithyroid drugs for less than 3 months. Isolated PBMC RNA provided the starting material for the TCR library. As a group, patients came from one endocrinology department in Xi'an, China. Researchers made TCR beta libraries by using iRepertoire HTBI primers and running Arm-PCR on CDR3 regions. TCRdb fed the multiplex PCR reads into MiXCR, producing one record per CDR3 protein. The table has about 460,000 distinct CDR3 sequences, about 15% seen once. The sample was also linked to a second study, of T cells in Graves' hyperthyroidism and ophthalmopathy.

This chain joins TRBV7-2 and TRBJ2-3; D remains ambiguous. This specimen was peripheral blood mononuclear cells (PBMCs), taken at new diagnosis, from a patient treated with antithyroid drugs. The clonotype originates from a woman aged 45-65 years with Graves disease. The CDR3 nucleotides read TGTGCCAGCAGCCCGAGGAGCGATAGCACAGATACGCAGTATTTT. This codes for CASSPRSDSTDTQYF. Using reference TRBV7-2 and TRBJ2-3 for the parts outside the CDR3, the full variable domain is GAGVSQSPSNKVTEKGKDVELRCDPISGHTALYWYRQSLGQGLEFLIYFQGNSAPDKSGLPSDRFSAERTGGSVSTLTIQRTQQEDSAVYLCASSPRSDSTDTQYFGPGTRLTVL.